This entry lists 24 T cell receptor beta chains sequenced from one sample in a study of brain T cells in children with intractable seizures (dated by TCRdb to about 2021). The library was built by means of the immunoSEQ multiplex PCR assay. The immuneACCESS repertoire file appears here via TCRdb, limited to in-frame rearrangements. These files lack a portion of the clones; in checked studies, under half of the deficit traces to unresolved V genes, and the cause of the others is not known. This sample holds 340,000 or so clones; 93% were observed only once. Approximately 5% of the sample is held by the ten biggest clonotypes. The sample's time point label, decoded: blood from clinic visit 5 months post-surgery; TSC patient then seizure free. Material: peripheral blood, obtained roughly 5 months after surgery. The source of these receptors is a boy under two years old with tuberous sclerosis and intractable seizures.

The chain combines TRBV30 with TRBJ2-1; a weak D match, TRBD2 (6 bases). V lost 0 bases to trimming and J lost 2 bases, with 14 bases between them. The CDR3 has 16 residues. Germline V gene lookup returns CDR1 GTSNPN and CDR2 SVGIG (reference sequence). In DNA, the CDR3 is TGTGCCTGGAGTGTACTGGACTACGACACCTACAATGAGCAGTTCTTC. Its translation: CAWSVLDYDTYNEQFF.

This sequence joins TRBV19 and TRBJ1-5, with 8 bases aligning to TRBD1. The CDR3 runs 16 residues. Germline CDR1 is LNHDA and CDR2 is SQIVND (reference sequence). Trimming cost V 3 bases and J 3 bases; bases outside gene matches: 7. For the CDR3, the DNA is TGTGCCAGTAGTATGAGGAGACAGGGGATCAATCAGCCCCAGCATTTT. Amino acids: CASSMRRQGINQPQHF.

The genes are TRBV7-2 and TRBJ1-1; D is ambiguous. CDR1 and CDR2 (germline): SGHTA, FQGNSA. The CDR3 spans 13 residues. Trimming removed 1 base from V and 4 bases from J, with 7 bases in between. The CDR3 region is CASSLEQSTEAFF. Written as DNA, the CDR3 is TGTGCCAGCAGCTTAGAACAGAGCACTGAAGCTTTCTTT.

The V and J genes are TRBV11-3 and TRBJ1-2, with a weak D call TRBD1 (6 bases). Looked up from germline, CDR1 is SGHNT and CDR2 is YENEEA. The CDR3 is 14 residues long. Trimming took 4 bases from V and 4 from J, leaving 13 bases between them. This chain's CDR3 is CASSYTGSAYGYTF. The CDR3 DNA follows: TGTGCCAGCAGCTATACAGGGTCGGCCTATGGCTACACCTTC.

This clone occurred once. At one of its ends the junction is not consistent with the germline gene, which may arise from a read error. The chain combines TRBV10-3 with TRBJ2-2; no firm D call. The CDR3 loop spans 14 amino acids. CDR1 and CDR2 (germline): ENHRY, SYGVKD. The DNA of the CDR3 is TGTGCCATCAGTGAGTTACAGAACTCCGGGGAGCTGTTTTTT. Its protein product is CAISELQNSGELFF.

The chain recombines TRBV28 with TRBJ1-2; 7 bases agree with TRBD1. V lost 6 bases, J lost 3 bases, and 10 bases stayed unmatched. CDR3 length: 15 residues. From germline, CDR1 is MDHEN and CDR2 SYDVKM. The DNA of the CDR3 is TGTGCCAGCAGAAAGAGGACAGGTGATCACTATGGCTACACCTTC. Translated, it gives CASRKRTGDHYGYTF.

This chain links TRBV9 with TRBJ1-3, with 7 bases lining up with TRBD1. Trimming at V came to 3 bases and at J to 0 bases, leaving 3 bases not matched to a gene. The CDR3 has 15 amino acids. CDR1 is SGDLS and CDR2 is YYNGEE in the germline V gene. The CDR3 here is CASSANRGSGNTIYF. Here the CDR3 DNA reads TGTGCCAGCAGCGCGAACAGGGGCTCTGGAAACACCATATATTTT.

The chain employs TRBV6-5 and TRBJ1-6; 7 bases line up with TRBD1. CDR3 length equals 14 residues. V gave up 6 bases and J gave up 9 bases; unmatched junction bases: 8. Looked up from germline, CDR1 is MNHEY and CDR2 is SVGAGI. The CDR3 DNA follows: TGTGCCAGCAGACCGACAGGGAGGATTTCACCCCTCCACTTT. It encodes CASRPTGRISPLHF.

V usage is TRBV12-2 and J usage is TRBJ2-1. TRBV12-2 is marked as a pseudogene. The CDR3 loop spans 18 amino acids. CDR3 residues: CASRLKCRGSASYNEQFF. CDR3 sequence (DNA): TGTGCAAGTCGCTTAAAATGTAGGGGTAGCGCCTCCTACAATGAGCAGTTCTTC.

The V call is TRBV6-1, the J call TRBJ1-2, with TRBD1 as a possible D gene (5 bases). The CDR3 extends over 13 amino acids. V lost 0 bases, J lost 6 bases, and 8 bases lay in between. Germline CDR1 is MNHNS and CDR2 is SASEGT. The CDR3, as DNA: TGTGCCAGCAGTGAAGCCGACAGAAATGGCTACACCTTC. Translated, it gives CASSEADRNGYTF.

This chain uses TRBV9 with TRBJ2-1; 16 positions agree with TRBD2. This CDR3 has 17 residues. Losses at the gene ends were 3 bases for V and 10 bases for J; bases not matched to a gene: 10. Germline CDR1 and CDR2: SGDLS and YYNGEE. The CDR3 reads CASSAAGTSGRGSEQFF. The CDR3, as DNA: TGTGCCAGCAGCGCTGCCGGGACTAGCGGGAGGGGTTCGGAGCAGTTCTTC.

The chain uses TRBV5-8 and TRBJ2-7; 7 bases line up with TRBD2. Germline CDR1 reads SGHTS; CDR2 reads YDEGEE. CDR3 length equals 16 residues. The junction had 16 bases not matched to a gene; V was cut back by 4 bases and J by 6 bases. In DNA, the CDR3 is TGTGCCAGCAGCCGGGGTTGGGAGGGGTCGACGGCCGAGCAGTACTTC. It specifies CASSRGWEGSTAEQYF.

The CDR3 reads CASSYRQGVVTEAFF. The CDR3 DNA reads as TGTGCCAGCAGTTACAGACAGGGTGTAGTGACTGAAGCTTTCTTT. The chain is built from TRBV6-5 and TRBJ1-1; 7 nucleotides align to TRBD1. V was clipped by 2 bases and J by 5 bases; unmatched bases: 8. Germline V lookup: CDR1 MNHEY, CDR2 SVGAGI. This CDR3 spans 15 amino acids.

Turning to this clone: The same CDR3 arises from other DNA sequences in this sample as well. The CDR3 sequence: CAISESGGSGNTIYF. For the CDR3, the DNA is TGTGCCATCAGTGAGTCTGGGGGGTCTGGAAACACCATATATTTT. The chain joins TRBV10-3 to TRBJ1-3, with D possibly being TRBD1 (5 bases). The CDR3 contains 15 residues. Deletions cut 0 bases from V and 1 base from J, with 7 bases between. Germline V gives CDR1 ENHRY, CDR2 SYGVKD.

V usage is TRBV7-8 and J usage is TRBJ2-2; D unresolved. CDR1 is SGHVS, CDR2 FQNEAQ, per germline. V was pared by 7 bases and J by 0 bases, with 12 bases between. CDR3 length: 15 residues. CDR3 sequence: CASTISLPNTGELFF. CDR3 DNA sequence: TGTGCCAGCACCATATCACTCCCGAACACCGGGGAGCTGTTTTTT.

CDR3 coding DNA: TGTGCCAGCAAAGACAGGGACTCATCCTACGAGCAGTACTTC. The encoded protein is CASKDRDSSYEQYF. V and J are TRBV6-5 and TRBJ2-7, with D perhaps matching TRBD1 (7 bases). The CDR3 sequence is 14 residues long. The germline V and J ends were trimmed by 7 bases and 1 base, with 14 bases remaining between them. The germline V gene has CDR1 MNHEY and CDR2 SVGAGI.

CDR3 coding DNA: TGTGCCAGCAGCAACCAAGAGACCCAGTACTTC. This sequence encodes CASSNQETQYF. The chain is built from TRBV21-1 and TRBJ2-5. TRBV21-1 is a pseudogene. This CDR3 has 11 residues.

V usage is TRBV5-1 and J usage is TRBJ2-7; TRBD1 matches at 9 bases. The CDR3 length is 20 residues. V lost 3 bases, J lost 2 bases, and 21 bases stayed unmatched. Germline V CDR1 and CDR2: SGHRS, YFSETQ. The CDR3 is CASSSPTRDRAFPFPYEQYF. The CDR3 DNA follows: TGCGCCAGCAGCTCGCCCACCCGGGACAGGGCCTTCCCTTTCCCCTACGAGCAGTACTTC.

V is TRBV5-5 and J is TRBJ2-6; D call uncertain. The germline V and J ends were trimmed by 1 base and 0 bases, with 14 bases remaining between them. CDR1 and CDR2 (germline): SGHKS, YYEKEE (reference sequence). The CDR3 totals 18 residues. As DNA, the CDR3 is TGTGCCAGCAGCTTGCGCACGGCAGCCTCCTCTGGGGCCAACGTCCTGACTTTC. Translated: CASSLRTAASSGANVLTF.

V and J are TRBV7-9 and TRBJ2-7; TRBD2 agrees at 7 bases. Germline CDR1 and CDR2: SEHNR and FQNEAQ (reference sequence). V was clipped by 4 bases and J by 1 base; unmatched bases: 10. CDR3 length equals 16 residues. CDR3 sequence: CASSSPLAGASYEQYF. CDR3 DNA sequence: TGTGCCAGCAGCTCCCCTTTAGCGGGTGCATCCTACGAGCAGTACTTC.

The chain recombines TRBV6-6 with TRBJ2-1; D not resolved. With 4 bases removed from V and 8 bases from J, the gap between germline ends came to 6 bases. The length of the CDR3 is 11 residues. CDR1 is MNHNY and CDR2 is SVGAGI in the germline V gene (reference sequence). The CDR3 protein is CASSFWDEQFF. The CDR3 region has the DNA TGTGCCAGCAGTTTCTGGGATGAGCAGTTCTTC.

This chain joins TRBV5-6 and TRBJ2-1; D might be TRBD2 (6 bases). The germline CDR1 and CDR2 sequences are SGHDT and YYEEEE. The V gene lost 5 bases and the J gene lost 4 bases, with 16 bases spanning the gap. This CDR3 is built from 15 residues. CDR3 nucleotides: TGTGCCAGCAGGGACCTTAGCGGAGTTTACAATGAGCAGTTCTTC. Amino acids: CASRDLSGVYNEQFF.

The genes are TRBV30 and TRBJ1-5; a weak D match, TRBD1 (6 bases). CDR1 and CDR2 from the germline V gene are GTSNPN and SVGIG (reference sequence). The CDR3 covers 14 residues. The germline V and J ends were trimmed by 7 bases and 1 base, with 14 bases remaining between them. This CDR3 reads CASSGTSSNQPQHF. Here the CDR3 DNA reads TGTGCCTCCTCCGGGACATCCAGCAATCAGCCCCAGCATTTT.

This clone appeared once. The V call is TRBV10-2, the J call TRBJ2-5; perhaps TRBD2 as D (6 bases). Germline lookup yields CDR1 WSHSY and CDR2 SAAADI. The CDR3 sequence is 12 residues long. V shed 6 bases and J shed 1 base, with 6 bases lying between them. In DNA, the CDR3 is TGCGCCAGCAGGGGGGGCCAAGAGACCCAGTACTTC. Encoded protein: CASRGGQETQYF.